Presented here are 28 T cell receptor beta chains from one specimen sequenced in a study of spatial heterogeneity in lung cancer. General study results and limits: Counts that tracked tumor mutation counts were those of expanded intratumoral alpha and beta TCRs.

These TCRs' antigens remain unknown. Using its own MiXCR run on the 5' RACE reads, TCRdb lists one record per CDR3 protein. The sample lists approximately 26,000 distinct CDR3 sequences, 8.8% occurring once. Time point reported: sample taken at primary tumor resection. Sequenced here: lung tumor tissue, sampled at surgery. These receptors came from a male donor with early-stage non-small cell lung cancer.

This chain joins TRBV20-1 and TRBJ2-5, with D tentatively TRBD1 or TRBD2 (5 bases each). The length of the CDR3 is 14 residues. V was pared by 6 bases and J by 3 bases, with 17 bases between. Germline V gene sequence: CDR1 DFQATT, CDR2 SNEGSKA (reference sequence). The CDR3 nucleotides read TGCAGTGCCAGGGTGGCAGGGCGGGAAGAGACCCAGTACTTC. Translation: CSARVAGREETQYF.

There are a few counts of this clonotype. This chain joins TRBV7-9 and TRBJ1-2, with D uncertain. CDR1 is SEHNR, CDR2 FQNEAQ, per germline (reference sequence). The V gene lost 0 bases and the J gene lost 6 bases, with 8 bases spanning the gap. The CDR3 spans 13 residues. The CDR3 DNA reads as TGTGCCAGCAGCTTAGCTGAGCCGCATGGCTACACCTTC. It translates to CASSLAEPHGYTF.

The rearrangement uses TRBV3-1 and TRBJ2-1; 7 bases are a match to TRBD2. The CDR3 loop spans 12 amino acids. The germline V gene has CDR1 LGHDT and CDR2 YNNKEL (reference sequence). Unmatched junction bases numbered 5, after V lost 10 bases and J lost 5 bases. CDR3: CATLAGNNEQFF. The CDR3 region has the DNA TGTGCCACCTTAGCGGGTAACAATGAGCAGTTCTTC.

This clonotype was recorded at least ten times. The V call is TRBV18, the J call TRBJ1-2; a weak D match, TRBD1 (5 bases). The CDR3 consists of 16 residues. V shed 4 bases and J shed 2 bases, with 17 bases lying between them. Germline V lookup: CDR1 KGHSH, CDR2 LQKENI. This CDR3 is CASSLQEGLKNYGYTF. The CDR3 DNA follows: TGTGCCAGCTCACTGCAAGAGGGACTAAAAAACTATGGCTACACCTTC.

This clonotype was counted ten times or more. The chain employs TRBV9 and TRBJ2-3; a possible D gene is TRBD2 (5 bases). Germline V gene sequence: CDR1 SGDLS, CDR2 YYNGEE. V was trimmed by 2 bases and J by 8 bases, leaving 6 bases between them. The CDR3 length is 11 residues. The CDR3 DNA reads TGTGCCAGCAGCGTCGGAGGTACGCAGTATTTT. It encodes CASSVGGTQYF.

Many counts were recorded for this clonotype. The chain uses TRBV4-2 and TRBJ2-1, with 8 bases aligning to TRBD2. The CDR3 runs to 16 residues. Germline CDR1 LGHNA, CDR2 YNFKEQ. The V gene end was trimmed by 0 bases and the J gene end by 6 bases; junction bases not matched to a gene: 7. The CDR3 protein is CASSQEGRGGSNEQFF. CDR3 sequence (DNA): TGTGCCAGCAGCCAAGAGGGACGGGGGGGTTCCAATGAGCAGTTCTTC.

V and J are TRBV6-5 and TRBJ2-7, with D possibly matching TRBD2 (5 bases). This CDR3 has 14 amino acids. Between the trimmed V and J ends, which lost 4 bases and 2 bases, there was a span of 12 bases. Germline V gene sequence: CDR1 MNHEY, CDR2 SVGAGI. CDR3 residues: CASSSDYRAYEQYF. CDR3 DNA: TGTGCCAGCAGTTCCGACTACCGCGCCTACGAGCAGTACTTC.

By its share, this clonotype is medium-sized. This sequence joins TRBV28 and TRBJ1-6, with D perhaps matching TRBD1 (6 bases). Germline V gives CDR1 MDHEN, CDR2 SYDVKM. This CDR3 spans 13 amino acids. The V end was cut by 5 bases, the J end by 10 bases, with 12 bases between. CDR3 region: CASSLYDRSPLHF. For the CDR3, the DNA is TGTGCCAGCAGTCTCTACGACAGGTCACCCCTCCACTTT.

This clonotype was recorded only once. V is TRBV7-2 and J is TRBJ2-3; no clear D gene. The V gene's germline CDR1 is SGHTA and CDR2 FQGNSA. The CDR3 has 14 amino acids. V shed 1 base and J shed 6 bases, with 11 bases lying between them. Written as DNA, the CDR3 is TGTGCCAGCAGCTTAGATCCTAGTTCCGATACGCAGTATTTT. Translating it yields CASSLDPSSDTQYF.

On this clonotype itself: This may come from a read error, since a much larger clone is one base off. This rearrangement joins TRBV7-9 to TRBJ2-2; D possibly corresponds to TRBD1 (6 bases). Trimming left V 5 bases short and J 4 bases short, with 14 bases between. This CDR3 has 15 residues. CDR1 is SEHNR, CDR2 FQNEAQ, per germline (reference sequence). The CDR3 DNA sequence: TGTGCCAGCAGCATGGCGCTGGACAGCACCGGGGAGCTGTTTTTT. It translates to CASSMALDSTGELFF.

This clonotype was seen only a few times. The V and J genes are TRBV20-1 and TRBJ2-2; D not resolved. The CDR3 consists of 13 residues. Germline values: CDR1 DFQATT, CDR2 SNEGSKA (reference sequence). The V end was cut by 1 base, the J end by 1 base, with 4 bases between. CDR3: CSARAKNTGELFF. The CDR3 DNA follows: TGCAGTGCTAGAGCCAAGAACACCGGGGAGCTGTTTTTT.

By its share, this clonotype is medium-sized. The chain recombines TRBV7-9 with TRBJ1-6; D not resolved. The V end was cut by 0 bases, the J end by 10 bases, with 10 bases between. The CDR3 loop spans 14 amino acids. Germline V lookup: CDR1 SEHNR, CDR2 FQNEAQ (reference sequence). CDR3 DNA sequence: TGTGCCAGCAGCTTAGCAGGGCAAGGGTCACCCCTCCACTTT. This sequence encodes CASSLAGQGSPLHF. Together with reference TRBV7-9 and TRBJ1-6, the CDR3 gives the full variable domain: DTGVSQNPRHKITKRGQNVTFRCDPISEHNRLYWYRQTLGQGPEFLTYFQNEAQLEKSRLLSDRFSAERPKGSFSTLEIQRTEQGDSAMYLCASSLAGQGSPLHFGNGTRLTVT.

The V call is TRBV13, the J call TRBJ1-3; 8 bases map to TRBD1. Germline trimming cut 5 bases from V and 2 bases from J; bases unmatched to any gene: 2. Germline loops: CDR1 PRHDT, CDR2 FYEKMQ (reference sequence). This CDR3 contains 14 residues. The CDR3 bases are TGTGCCAGCAGCGAGGGACAGGCTGGAAACACCATATATTTT. It encodes CASSEGQAGNTIYF.

This clonotype was observed at least ten times. The V gene is TRBV20-1, the J gene TRBJ2-5; 8 positions match TRBD1. With 0 bases clipped from V and 6 bases from J, the junction kept 6 bases outside the gene matches. This CDR3 is built from 14 residues. Germline assignment: CDR1 DFQATT and CDR2 SNEGSKA (reference sequence). CDR3 coding DNA: TGCAGTGCTAGAGACCCGACAGGGGTAAAGACCCAGTACTTC. This gives the protein CSARDPTGVKTQYF.

This clonotype was detected many times. CDR3 region: CASSYSEGRETQYF. For the CDR3, the DNA is TGTGCCAGCAGTTACTCAGAAGGGAGGGAGACCCAGTACTTC. V is TRBV6-5 and J is TRBJ2-5; D perhaps matches TRBD2 (6 bases). V lost 0 bases and J 5 bases, leaving 10 bases between the germline ends. This CDR3 spans 14 amino acids. Per germline, CDR1 MNHEY and CDR2 SVGAGI.

J is TRBJ2-1 and V is TRBV3-1; 9 nucleotides line up with TRBD1. The CDR3 has 15 residues. With 4 bases clipped from V and 7 bases from J, the junction kept 8 bases outside the gene matches. Germline V CDR1 and CDR2: LGHDT, YNNKEL (reference sequence). The CDR3 sequence: CASSPLGTGPNEQFF. The CDR3 DNA sequence: TGTGCCAGCAGCCCGTTAGGGACAGGGCCTAATGAGCAGTTCTTC.

This clonotype has at least ten counts. The rearrangement uses TRBV6-5 and TRBJ2-7; 8 bases align to TRBD1. Trimming took 6 bases from V and 4 from J; bases not matched to a gene: 5. This CDR3 contains 13 residues. CDR1 MNHEY and CDR2 SVGAGI come from the germline V gene. The CDR3 loop reads CASRYTGGYEQYF. The CDR3 DNA reads as TGTGCCAGCAGGTATACAGGGGGTTACGAGCAGTACTTC.

This clonotype came up many times. The chain joins TRBV20-1 to TRBJ1-5; 8 positions match TRBD1. V dropped 7 bases and J dropped 0; count of bases not matched to a gene: 5. The length of the CDR3 is 14 residues. CDR1 is DFQATT, CDR2 SNEGSKA, per germline (reference sequence). DNA for the CDR3: TGCAGTGGAAGACAGGGGTTTAGCAATCAGCCCCAGCATTTT. Protein: CSGRQGFSNQPQHF.

This clonotype is medium-sized (0.01 to 0.1%). This chain connects TRBV10-3 to TRBJ1-2; 7 bases map to TRBD1. The CDR3 spans 12 residues. V shed 3 bases and J 10 bases; nucleotides not matched to a gene: 5. Germline CDR1 reads ENHRY; CDR2 reads SYGVKD. The CDR3 region has the DNA TGTGCCATCAGTGACGAGGGGGCTTACTACACCTTC. Translated: CAISDEGAYYTF.

This clonotype was seen many times. This CDR3 is CASSQDPSFNEQFF. CDR3 DNA: TGCGCCAGCAGCCAAGATCCGAGTTTCAATGAGCAGTTCTTC. V and J are TRBV4-3 and TRBJ2-1, with D unresolved. Germline V gene lookup returns CDR1 LGHNA and CDR2 YSLEER. The CDR3 contains 14 residues. Deletions cut 0 bases from V and 6 bases from J, with 9 bases between.

This clonotype was observed at least ten times. The J gene is TRBJ1-5, the V gene TRBV20-1; D possibly corresponds to TRBD1 (6 bases). The CDR3 length is 10 residues. Between the trimmed V and J ends, which lost 0 bases and 16 bases, there was a span of 10 bases. CDR1 and CDR2 from the germline V gene are DFQATT and SNEGSKA (reference sequence). The CDR3 protein is CSARDRDIHF. In DNA, the CDR3 is TGCAGTGCTAGAGACCGGGACATCCATTTT.

This chain connects TRBV7-2 to TRBJ2-1; D gene unclear. The germline CDR1 and CDR2 sequences are SGHTA and FQGNSA. V was pared by 4 bases and J by 0 bases, with 10 bases between. The CDR3 spans 15 residues. CDR3: CASSSDASSYNEQFF. DNA for the CDR3: TGTGCCAGCAGCTCCGACGCAAGCTCCTACAATGAGCAGTTCTTC.

This clonotype came up a few times. The chain employs TRBV10-3 and TRBJ2-5; 7 positions agree with TRBD1. This CDR3 region has 15 residues. Trimming took 0 bases from V and 5 from J; bases not matched to a gene: 6. Germline lookup yields CDR1 ENHRY and CDR2 SYGVKD. The CDR3 DNA reads as TGTGCCATCAGTGAGTCAGTGACAGGGCTGGAGACCCAGTACTTC. Amino acids: CAISESVTGLETQYF.

This clonotype was counted many times. The chain joins TRBV20-1 to TRBJ2-3; TRBD1 aligns across 7 bases. The CDR3 runs to 14 residues. Germline V lookup: CDR1 DFQATT, CDR2 SNEGSKA (reference sequence). The junction had 13 bases not matched to a gene; V was cut back by 5 bases and J by 8 bases. The CDR3 DNA reads as TGCAGTGCTCGCCCGAGACAGGGACATGGTACGCAGTATTTT. Amino acid sequence: CSARPRQGHGTQYF.

This clonotype was counted at least ten times. The chain links TRBV27 to TRBJ2-3, with D maybe TRBD2 (6 bases). The V gene lost 3 bases and the J gene lost 1 base, with 14 bases spanning the gap. The CDR3 spans 16 residues. CDR1 and CDR2 from the germline V gene are MNHEY and SMNVEV (reference sequence). Here the CDR3 DNA reads TGTGCCAGCAGTTTGAGTCACGGGGGTCGCACAGATACGCAGTATTTT. It is translated as CASSLSHGGRTDTQYF.

This clonotype occurred many times. V is TRBV3-1 and J is TRBJ1-2; possible D gene TRBD1, 5 bases. Looked up from germline, CDR1 is LGHDT and CDR2 is YNNKEL (reference sequence). The V gene lost 3 bases and the J gene lost 8 bases, with 10 bases spanning the gap. The CDR3 has 12 amino acids. Here the CDR3 DNA reads TGTGCCAGCAGCCAGTGGGGGGACGGCTACACCTTC. Translated, it gives CASSQWGDGYTF. The full variable domain, in which reference TRBV3-1 and TRBJ1-2 provide the parts outside the CDR3, is DTAVSQTPKYLVTQMGNDKSIKCEQNLGHDTMYWYKQDSKKFLKIMFSYNNKELIINETVPNRFSPKSPDKAHLNLHINSLELGDSAVYFCASSQWGDGYTFGSGTRLTVV.

This chain uses TRBV20-1 with TRBJ1-5; D is possibly TRBD1 (5 bases). Germline values: CDR1 DFQATT, CDR2 SNEGSKA (reference sequence). The V end was cut by 3 bases, the J end by 5 bases, with 14 bases between. The CDR3 is made up of 14 amino acids. The CDR3 DNA reads as TGCAGTGCTAGCGGCAGGGTCGGCGATCAGCCCCAGCATTTT. It encodes CSASGRVGDQPQHF.

Within the sample, this clonotype is medium-sized. The J gene is TRBJ2-5, the V gene TRBV4-1, with D possibly being TRBD2 (5 bases). V lost 2 bases and J 5 bases, leaving 9 bases between the germline ends. Germline CDR1 and CDR2: MGHRA and YSYEKL. The CDR3 is 13 residues long. CDR3 protein: CASSQLARETQYF. In DNA form, the CDR3 reads TGCGCCAGCAGCCAACTAGCTCGTGAGACCCAGTACTTC.